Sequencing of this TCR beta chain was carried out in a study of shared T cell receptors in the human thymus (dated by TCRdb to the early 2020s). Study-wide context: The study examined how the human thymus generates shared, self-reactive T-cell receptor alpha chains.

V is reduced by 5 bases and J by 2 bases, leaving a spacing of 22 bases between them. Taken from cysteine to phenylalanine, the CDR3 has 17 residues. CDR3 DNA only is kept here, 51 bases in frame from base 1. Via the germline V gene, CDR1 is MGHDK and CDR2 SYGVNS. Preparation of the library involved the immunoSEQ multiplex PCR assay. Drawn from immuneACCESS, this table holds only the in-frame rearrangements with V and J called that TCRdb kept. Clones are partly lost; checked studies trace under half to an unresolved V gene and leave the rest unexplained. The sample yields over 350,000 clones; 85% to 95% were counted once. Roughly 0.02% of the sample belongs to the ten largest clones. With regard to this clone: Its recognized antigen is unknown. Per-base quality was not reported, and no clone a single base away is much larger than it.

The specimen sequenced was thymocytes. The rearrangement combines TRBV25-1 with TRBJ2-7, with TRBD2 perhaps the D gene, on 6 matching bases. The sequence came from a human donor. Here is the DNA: TGTGCCAGCAGTCCATATTCTACGGCGGGGAATACCTACGAGCAGTACTTC. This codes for CASSPYSTAGNTYEQYF.